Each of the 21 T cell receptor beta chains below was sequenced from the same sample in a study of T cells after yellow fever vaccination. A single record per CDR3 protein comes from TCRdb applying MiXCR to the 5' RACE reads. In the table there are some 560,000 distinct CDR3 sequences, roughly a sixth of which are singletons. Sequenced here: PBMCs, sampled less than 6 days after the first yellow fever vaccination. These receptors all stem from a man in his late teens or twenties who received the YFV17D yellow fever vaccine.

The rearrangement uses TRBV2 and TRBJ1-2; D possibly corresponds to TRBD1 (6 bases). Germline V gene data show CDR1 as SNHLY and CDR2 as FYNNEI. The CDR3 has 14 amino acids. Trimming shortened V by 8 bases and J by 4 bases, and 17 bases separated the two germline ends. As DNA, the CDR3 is TGTGCCAGCGCTCAGGACAGCGGGAGCTATGGCTACACCTTC. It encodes CASAQDSGSYGYTF.

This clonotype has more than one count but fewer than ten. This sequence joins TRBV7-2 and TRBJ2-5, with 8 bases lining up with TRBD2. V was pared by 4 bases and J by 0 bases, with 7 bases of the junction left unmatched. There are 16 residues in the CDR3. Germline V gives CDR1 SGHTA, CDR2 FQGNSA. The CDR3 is CASSYRAGGDQETQYF. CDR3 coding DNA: TGTGCCAGCAGCTATAGGGCCGGGGGGGACCAAGAGACCCAGTACTTC.

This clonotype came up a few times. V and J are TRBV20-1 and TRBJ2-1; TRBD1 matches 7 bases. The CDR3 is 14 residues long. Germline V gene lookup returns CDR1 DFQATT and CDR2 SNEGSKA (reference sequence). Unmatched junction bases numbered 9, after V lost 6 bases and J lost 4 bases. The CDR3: CSAADRANYNEQFF. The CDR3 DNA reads TGCAGTGCGGCCGACAGGGCTAATTACAATGAGCAGTTCTTC.

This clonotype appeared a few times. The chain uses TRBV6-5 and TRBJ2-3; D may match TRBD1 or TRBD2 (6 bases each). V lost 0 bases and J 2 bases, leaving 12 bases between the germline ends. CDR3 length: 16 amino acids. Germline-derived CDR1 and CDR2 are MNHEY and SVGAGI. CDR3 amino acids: CASSYSGGSNTDTQYF. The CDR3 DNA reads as TGTGCCAGCAGTTACTCCGGGGGCAGTAACACAGATACGCAGTATTTT.

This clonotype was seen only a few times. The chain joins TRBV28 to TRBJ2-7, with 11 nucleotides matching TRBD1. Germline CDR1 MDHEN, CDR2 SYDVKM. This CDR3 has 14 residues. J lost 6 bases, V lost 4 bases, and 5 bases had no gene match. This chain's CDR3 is CASSSSGTGGEQYV. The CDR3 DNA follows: TGTGCCAGCAGTTCATCCGGGACAGGGGGCGAGCAGTACGTC.

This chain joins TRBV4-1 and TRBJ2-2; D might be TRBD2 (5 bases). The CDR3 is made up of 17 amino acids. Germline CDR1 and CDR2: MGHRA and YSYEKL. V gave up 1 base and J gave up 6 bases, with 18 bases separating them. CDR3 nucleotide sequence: TGCGCCAGCAGCCAAGTCGGGAATTCTGCTAACGCCGGGGAGCTGTTTTTT. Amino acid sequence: CASSQVGNSANAGELFF.

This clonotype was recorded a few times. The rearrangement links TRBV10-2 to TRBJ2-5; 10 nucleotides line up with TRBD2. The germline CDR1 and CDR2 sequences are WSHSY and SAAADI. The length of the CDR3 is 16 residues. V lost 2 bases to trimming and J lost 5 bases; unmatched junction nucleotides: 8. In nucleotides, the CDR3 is TGCGCCAGCAGTGAGGGAAAGCGGGGGGGCACGGAGACCCAGTACTTC. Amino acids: CASSEGKRGGTETQYF.

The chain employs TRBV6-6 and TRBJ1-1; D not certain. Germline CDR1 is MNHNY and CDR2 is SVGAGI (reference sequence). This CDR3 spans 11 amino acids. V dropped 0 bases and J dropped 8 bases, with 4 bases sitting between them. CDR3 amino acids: CASSYSPEAFF. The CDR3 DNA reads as TGTGCCAGCAGTTACTCGCCCGAAGCTTTCTTT.

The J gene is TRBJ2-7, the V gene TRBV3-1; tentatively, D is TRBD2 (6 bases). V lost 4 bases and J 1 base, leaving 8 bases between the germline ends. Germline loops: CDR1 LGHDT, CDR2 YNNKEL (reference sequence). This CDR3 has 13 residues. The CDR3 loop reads CASSLGTSYEQYV. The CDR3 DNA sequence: TGTGCCAGCAGCCTAGGGACTTCCTACGAGCAGTACGTC.

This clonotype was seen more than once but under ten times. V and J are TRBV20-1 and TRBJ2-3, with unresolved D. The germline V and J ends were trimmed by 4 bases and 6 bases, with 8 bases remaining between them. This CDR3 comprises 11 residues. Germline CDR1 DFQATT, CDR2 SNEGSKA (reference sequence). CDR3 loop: CSAMLQDTQYF. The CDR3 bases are TGCAGTGCTATGCTTCAGGATACGCAGTATTTT.

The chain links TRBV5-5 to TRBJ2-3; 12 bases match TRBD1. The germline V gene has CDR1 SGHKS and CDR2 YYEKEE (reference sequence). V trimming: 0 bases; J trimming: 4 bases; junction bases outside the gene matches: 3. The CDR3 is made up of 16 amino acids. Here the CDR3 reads CASSLGDRGRADTQYF. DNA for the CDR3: TGTGCCAGCAGCTTGGGGGACAGGGGGCGCGCAGATACGCAGTATTTT.

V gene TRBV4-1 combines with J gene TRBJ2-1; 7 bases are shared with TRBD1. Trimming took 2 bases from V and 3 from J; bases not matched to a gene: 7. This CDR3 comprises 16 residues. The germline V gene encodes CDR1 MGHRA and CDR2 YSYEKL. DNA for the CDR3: TGCGCCAGCAGCCAAAAACAGGGGTCGGGCTACAATGAGCAGTTCTTC. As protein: CASSQKQGSGYNEQFF.

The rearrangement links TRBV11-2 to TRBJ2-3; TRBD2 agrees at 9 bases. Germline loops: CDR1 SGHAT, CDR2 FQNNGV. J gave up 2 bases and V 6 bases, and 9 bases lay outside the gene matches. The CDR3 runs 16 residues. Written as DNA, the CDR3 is TGTGCCAGCAGTTCACGTAGCGGGGGATACACAGATACGCAGTATTTT. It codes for CASSSRSGGYTDTQYF.

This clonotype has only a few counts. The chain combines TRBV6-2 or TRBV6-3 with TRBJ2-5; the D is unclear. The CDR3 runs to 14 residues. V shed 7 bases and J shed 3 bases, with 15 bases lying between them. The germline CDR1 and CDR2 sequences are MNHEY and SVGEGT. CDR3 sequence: CASTTRVDKETQYF. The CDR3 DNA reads TGTGCCAGCACGACCCGGGTAGACAAAGAGACCCAGTACTTC.

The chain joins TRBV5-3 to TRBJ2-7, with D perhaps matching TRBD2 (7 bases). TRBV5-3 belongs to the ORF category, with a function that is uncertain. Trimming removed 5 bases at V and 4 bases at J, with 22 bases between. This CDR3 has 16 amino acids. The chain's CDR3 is CARSSKQGGKAYEQYF. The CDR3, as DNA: TGTGCCAGAAGTTCCAAACAGGGAGGGAAGGCGTACGAGCAGTACTTC.

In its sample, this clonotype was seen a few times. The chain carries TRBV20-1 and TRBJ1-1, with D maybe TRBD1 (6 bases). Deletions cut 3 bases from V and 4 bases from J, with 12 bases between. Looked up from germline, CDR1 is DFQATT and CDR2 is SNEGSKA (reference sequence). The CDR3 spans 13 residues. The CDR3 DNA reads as TGCAGTGCTAGTCAGGGGAAGGGCACTGAAGCTTTCTTT. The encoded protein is CSASQGKGTEAFF.

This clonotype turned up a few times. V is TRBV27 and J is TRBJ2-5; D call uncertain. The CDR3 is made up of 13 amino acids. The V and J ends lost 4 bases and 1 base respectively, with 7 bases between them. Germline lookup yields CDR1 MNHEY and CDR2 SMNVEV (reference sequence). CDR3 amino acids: CASSWQIQETQYF. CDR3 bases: TGTGCCAGCAGTTGGCAGATCCAAGAGACCCAGTACTTC.

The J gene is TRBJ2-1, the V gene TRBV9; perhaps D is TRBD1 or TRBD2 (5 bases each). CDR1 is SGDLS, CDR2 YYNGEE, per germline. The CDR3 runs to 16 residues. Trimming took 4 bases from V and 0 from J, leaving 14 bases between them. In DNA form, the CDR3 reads TGTGCCAGCAGCAAACAAGGGACCGCCTCCTACAATGAGCAGTTCTTC. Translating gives CASSKQGTASYNEQFF.

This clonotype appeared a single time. This chain's CDR3 is CSARSLSYNEQFF. The DNA for the CDR3 is TGCAGTGCTAGAAGCCTTTCCTACAATGAGCAGTTCTTC. V is TRBV20-1 and J is TRBJ2-1; no reliable D call. Trimming pared 2 bases from V and 1 base from J, leaving 6 bases between. Germline V lookup: CDR1 DFQATT, CDR2 SNEGSKA (reference sequence). There are 13 residues in the CDR3.

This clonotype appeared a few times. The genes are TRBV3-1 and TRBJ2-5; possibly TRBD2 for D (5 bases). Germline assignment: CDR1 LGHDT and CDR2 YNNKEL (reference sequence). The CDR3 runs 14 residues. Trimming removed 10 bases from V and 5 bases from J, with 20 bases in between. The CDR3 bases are TGTGCCACGATTAAGGCGGGCAGGAGGGAGACCCAGTACTTC. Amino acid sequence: CATIKAGRRETQYF.

Here the CDR3 DNA reads TGTGCCAGCAGCCCCCGACTAGCGGCTTCCTACAATGAGCAGTTCTTC. It translates to CASSPRLAASYNEQFF. The rearrangement links TRBV7-9 to TRBJ2-1; 9 bases map to TRBD2. CDR1 is SEHNR, CDR2 FQNEAQ, per germline (reference sequence). The CDR3 has 16 residues. The ends lost 5 bases at V and 1 base at J; junction bases unmatched: 6. Full variable domain (remainder filled in from reference TRBV7-9 and TRBJ2-1): DTGVSQNPRHKITKRGQNVTFRCDPISEHNRLYWYRQTLGQGPEFLTYFQNEAQLEKSRLLSDRFSAERPKGSFSTLEIQRTEQGDSAMYLCASSPRLAASYNEQFFGPGTRLTVL.